The 26 T cell receptor beta chains presented below share a single source sample, sequenced in a study of OX40 agonist ivuxolimab in advanced cancers. Clones were read by immunoSEQ multiplex PCR, and TCRdb kept only the in-frame ones, dropping some. The sample shows some 74,000 clones, around 90% of them seen only once. Sequencing used CD4+ or CD8+ T cells sorted from blood, obtained in a trial of the OX40 agonist ivuxolimab. These TCRs come from an adult with an advanced solid tumor such as melanoma, head and neck, liver or kidney cancer.

This chain links TRBV2 with TRBJ2-3; 7 nucleotides agree with TRBD2. The germline CDR1 and CDR2 sequences are SNHLY and FYNNEI. The CDR3 is 15 residues long. J lost 2 bases, V lost 7 bases, and 9 bases had no gene match. The CDR3 nucleotides are TGTGCCAGCACCCGGAGGGAGGGTAACACAGATACGCAGTATTTT. Amino acid sequence: CASTRREGNTDTQYF.

The chain uses TRBV5-1 and TRBJ1-5, with 8 bases lining up with TRBD1. The CDR3 totals 13 residues. Losses at the gene ends were 4 bases for V and 11 bases for J; bases not matched to a gene: 8. Germline CDR1 SGHRS, CDR2 YFSETQ. CDR3 sequence: CASSPATGGAQHF. The CDR3 nucleotides read TGCGCCAGCAGCCCGGCTACAGGGGGGGCCCAGCATTTT.

CDR3 coding DNA: TGTGCCAGCAGGCATCTTTACGAGCAGTACTTC. Protein sequence: CASRHLYEQYF. The chain employs TRBV6-1 and TRBJ2-7; D gene unclear. The CDR3 sequence is 11 residues long. The germline gives CDR1 MNHNS, CDR2 SASEGT. V lost 6 bases and J 4 bases, leaving 7 bases between the germline ends.

The gene calls are TRBV5-6 and TRBJ1-1; D is perhaps TRBD1 (6 bases). The CDR3 runs to 15 residues. Germline CDR1 SGHDT, CDR2 YYEEEE. Trimming pared 1 base from V and 4 bases from J, leaving 14 bases between. Here the CDR3 DNA reads TGTGCCAGCAGCTTGACAGGGAGTGATGGCACTGAAGCTTTCTTT. It yields the protein CASSLTGSDGTEAFF.

The chain couples TRBV7-2 to TRBJ2-2; D gene uncertain. CDR1 and CDR2 (germline): SGHTA, FQGNSA. There are 16 residues in the CDR3. Trimming took off 2 bases at V and 0 bases at J, with 10 bases between the two ends. CDR3 amino acids: CASSLTMNTNTGELFF. The CDR3 DNA follows: TGTGCCAGCAGCTTAACGATGAATACGAACACCGGGGAGCTGTTTTTT.

The CDR3 here is CASSVASPGTSGGSYNEQFF. The CDR3 nucleotides read TGTGCCAGCAGCGTAGCGAGTCCCGGGACTAGCGGGGGTTCCTACAATGAGCAGTTCTTC. V usage is TRBV9 and J usage is TRBJ2-1; the match to TRBD2 covers 14 bases. V shed 0 bases, J shed 1 base, and the junction held 9 bases outside the gene matches. The CDR3 has 20 amino acids. Germline assignment: CDR1 SGDLS and CDR2 YYNGEE.

The V and J genes are TRBV9 and TRBJ2-1; the D call may be TRBD1 or TRBD2 (5 bases each). The germline V gene encodes CDR1 SGDLS and CDR2 YYNGEE. CDR3 size: 17 residues. Trimming pared 7 bases from V and 6 bases from J, leaving 26 bases between. CDR3 sequence (DNA): TGTGCCAGCGAAAAAGGGACCGACTCGCTGAACTTCAATGAGCAGTTCTTC. As protein: CASEKGTDSLNFNEQFF.

The chain links TRBV19 to TRBJ2-5; 8 bases agree with TRBD2. This CDR3 comprises 17 residues. The ends lost 3 bases at V and 2 bases at J; junction bases unmatched: 11. Germline assignment: CDR1 LNHDA and CDR2 SQIVND (reference sequence). Here the CDR3 reads CASSIPGGAGEQETQYF. CDR3 nucleotides: TGTGCCAGTAGTATTCCGGGTGGAGCGGGAGAACAAGAGACCCAGTACTTC.

The chain combines TRBV2 with TRBJ1-6; D call uncertain. V was shortened by 6 bases and J by 11 bases, with 11 bases between the two germline ends. The CDR3 totals 12 residues. The germline CDR1 and CDR2 sequences are SNHLY and FYNNEI. CDR3 loop: CASSVRGPPLHF. The CDR3 DNA follows: TGTGCCAGCAGCGTGCGGGGTCCACCCCTCCACTTT.

V usage is TRBV18 and J usage is TRBJ2-1; TRBD2 aligns across 10 bases. CDR3 size: 15 residues. CDR1 is KGHSH, CDR2 LQKENI, per germline. The V gene end was trimmed by 2 bases and the J gene end by 10 bases; junction bases not matched to a gene: 8. CDR3 protein: CASSPTAGGAVEQFF. CDR3 bases: TGTGCCAGCTCACCAACAGCGGGGGGGGCTGTAGAGCAGTTCTTC. The entire variable domain, with the rest obtained from reference TRBV18 and TRBJ2-1, is as follows: NAGVMQNPRHLVRRRGQEARLRCSPMKGHSHVYWYRQLPEEGLKFMVYLQKENIIDESGMPKERFSAEFPKEGPSILRIQQVVRGDSAAYFCASSPTAGGAVEQFFGPGTRLTVL.

The chain has TRBV5-1 and TRBJ2-5, with 7 bases lining up with TRBD1. With the DNA end fitting TRBJ2-7 better, the J assignment may be wrong. The CDR3 is 13 residues long. CDR1 and CDR2 (germline): SGHRS, YFSETQ. As DNA, the CDR3 is TGCGCCAGCAGCTCCAGGGGGTCCTACGAGCAGTACTTC. Amino acid sequence: CASSSRGSYEQYF.

This sequence joins TRBV30 and TRBJ1-1; possible D gene TRBD1, 6 bases. CDR3 size: 12 residues. Looked up from germline, CDR1 is GTSNPN and CDR2 is SVGIG (reference sequence). Trimming left V 8 bases short and J 3 bases short, with 13 bases between. CDR3 protein: CALDRVDTEAFF. CDR3 bases: TGTGCCCTGGACAGAGTGGACACTGAAGCTTTCTTT.

The chain combines TRBV30 with TRBJ1-2; 9 bases line up with TRBD1. The J segment lost 6 bases and the V segment lost 1 base, leaving 3 bases of the junction unmatched. The germline V gene has CDR1 GTSNPN and CDR2 SVGIG (reference sequence). The CDR3 covers 13 residues. CDR3 DNA: TGTGCCTGGAGTGGGGGACAGGGACATGGCTACACCTTC. It specifies CAWSGGQGHGYTF.

The chain is built from TRBV27 and TRBJ2-5; maybe TRBD2 (6 bases). This CDR3 has 16 amino acids. The ends were cut back, 2 bases at V and 2 bases at J, with 15 bases in the middle. The germline V gene has CDR1 MNHEY and CDR2 SMNVEV (reference sequence). This chain's CDR3 is CASSLGGSAGQETQYF. The CDR3 nucleotides are TGTGCCAGCAGTTTAGGAGGGAGCGCCGGACAAGAGACCCAGTACTTC.

The chain joins TRBV5-1 to TRBJ2-3; D is possibly TRBD1 (5 bases). Germline assignment: CDR1 SGHRS and CDR2 YFSETQ. Trimming shortened V by 2 bases and J by 5 bases, and 12 bases separated the two germline ends. There are 14 residues in the CDR3. CDR3 DNA sequence: TGCGCCAGCAGCTTAACAGGATCGGAAGATACGCAGTATTTT. Translation gives CASSLTGSEDTQYF.

This clone appeared a single time. The chain links TRBV5-6 to TRBJ2-3; D uncertain. CDR1 is SGHDT and CDR2 is YYEEEE in the germline V gene. This CDR3 is built from 15 residues. The V end was cut by 0 bases, the J end by 6 bases, with 14 bases between. The CDR3 protein is CASSLGWIAGDTQYF. The CDR3 nucleotides are TGTGCCAGCAGCTTGGGGTGGATAGCTGGGGATACGCAGTATTTT.

The V gene is TRBV6-1, the J gene TRBJ2-4, with D unclear. The V end was cut by 5 bases, the J end by 5 bases, with 7 bases between. This CDR3 is 12 amino acids long. The germline V gene has CDR1 MNHNS and CDR2 SASEGT. The CDR3 loop is CASSPTENIQYF. Here the CDR3 DNA reads TGTGCCAGCAGTCCTACAGAAAACATTCAGTACTTC.

The chain carries TRBV19 and TRBJ1-5; 9 nucleotides match TRBD1. From germline, CDR1 is LNHDA and CDR2 SQIVND (reference sequence). The CDR3 consists of 15 residues. The junction had 3 bases not matched to a gene; V was cut back by 4 bases and J by 2 bases. This CDR3 reads CASSTTGGRNQPQHF. In DNA, the CDR3 is TGTGCCAGTAGTACGACAGGGGGTCGCAATCAGCCCCAGCATTTT. The full variable domain, in which reference TRBV19 and TRBJ1-5 provide the parts outside the CDR3, is DGGITQSPKYLFRKEGQNVTLSCEQNLNHDAMYWYRQDPGQGLRLIYYSQIVNDFQKGDIAEGYSVSREKKESFPLTVTSAQKNPTAFYLCASSTTGGRNQPQHFGDGTRLSIL.

The chain has TRBV2 and TRBJ1-5; D uncertain. The CDR3 spans 14 residues. V shed 3 bases and J shed 6 bases, with 12 bases lying between them. Germline-derived CDR1 and CDR2 are SNHLY and FYNNEI. CDR3 DNA: TGTGCCAGCAGTGAGACCGGGTTGGTTCAGCCCCAGCATTTT. Encoded protein: CASSETGLVQPQHF.

This clone occurred a few times. V and J are TRBV11-3 and TRBJ2-5; 14 bases match TRBD2. Germline CDR1 reads SGHNT; CDR2 reads YENEEA. Trimming removed 1 base from V and 9 bases from J; junction bases left unmatched: 4. CDR3 length: 15 residues. The CDR3 spells CASSLGGLAGDPQYF. In DNA, the CDR3 is TGTGCCAGCAGCTTAGGGGGACTAGCGGGGGACCCCCAGTACTTC.

CDR3 amino acids: CASSDLDSFGRGNYGYTF. The DNA for the CDR3 is TGTGCCAGCAGTGACCTGGACAGTTTTGGCCGAGGCAACTATGGCTACACCTTC. The chain is built from TRBV6-1 and TRBJ1-2; maybe TRBD1 (6 bases). The germline V gene encodes CDR1 MNHNS and CDR2 SASEGT. V shed 3 bases and J shed 2 bases, with 22 bases lying between them. This CDR3 has 18 amino acids.

The CDR3, as DNA: TGTGCCAGCAGTTCCCCCACAGGGGGAGAGACCCAGTACTTC. Translating it yields CASSSPTGGETQYF. The chain carries TRBV6-5 and TRBJ2-5; 8 nucleotides align to TRBD1. The CDR3 is made up of 14 amino acids. Per the germline V gene, CDR1 is MNHEY and CDR2 is SVGAGI. With 4 bases clipped from V and 4 bases from J, the junction kept 5 bases outside the gene matches.

The V and J genes are TRBV7-3 and TRBJ2-7; 8 nucleotides line up with TRBD1. CDR3 length: 14 amino acids. Germline CDR1 and CDR2: SGHTA and FQGTGA. V trimming: 4 bases; J trimming: 3 bases; junction bases outside the gene matches: 5. The CDR3 DNA reads TGTGCCAGCAGCTCGGGGACAGGAGACTACGAGCAGTACTTC. Translation gives CASSSGTGDYEQYF.

This clone has a single count. The chain uses TRBV6-5 and TRBJ1-4; D not certain. The germline V and J ends were trimmed by 6 bases and 8 bases, with 19 bases remaining between them. This CDR3 is 15 amino acids long. Germline CDR1 reads MNHEY; CDR2 reads SVGAGI. CDR3 in DNA: TGTGCCAGCAGCCGCGACCGTTACGTGGAGGAAAAACTGTTTTTT. It specifies CASSRDRYVEEKLFF.

This chain links TRBV27 with TRBJ1-2; 7 bases are a match to TRBD1. V lost 3 bases to trimming and J lost 7 bases; unmatched junction nucleotides: 11. The CDR3 covers 15 residues. Germline CDR1 reads MNHEY; CDR2 reads SMNVEV (reference sequence). The CDR3 sequence: CASSFLGQTEGGYTF. The CDR3 DNA reads as TGTGCCAGCAGTTTCTTGGGACAGACAGAAGGTGGCTACACCTTC.

The rearrangement uses TRBV13 and TRBJ2-3; D gene ambiguous. Between the trimmed V and J ends, which lost 3 bases and 1 base, there was a span of 8 bases. The CDR3 totals 14 residues. The germline CDR1 and CDR2 sequences are PRHDT and FYEKMQ (reference sequence). The chain's CDR3 is CASSFKSGTDTQYF. As DNA, the CDR3 is TGTGCCAGCAGCTTCAAGTCAGGCACAGATACGCAGTATTTT.